These 4 T cell receptor beta chains share one sample of origin, sequenced in a study of T cells in Graves' hyperthyroidism and ophthalmopathy. RNA transcripts served as the template for amplifying TCR beta CDR3 regions. The TCR CDR3 first-round RT-PCR relied on the HTBI primer set. TCRdb ran MiXCR on the multiplex PCR reads and lists one entry per CDR3 protein. The top ten hold 10% to 13% of the sample, which has about 700,000 distinct CDR3 sequences, roughly 15% seen once. The source material was blood. The receptor source for this set is a woman aged 18-35 years with Graves' hyperthyroidism.

The rearrangement links TRBV12-3 or TRBV12-4 to TRBJ1-3, with D unresolved. The CDR3 totals 14 residues. Trimming took off 6 bases at V and 2 bases at J, with 11 bases between the two ends. DNA for the CDR3: TGTGCCAGCAGCTCCGGGGATCCTGGAAACACCATATATTTT. It yields the protein CASSSGDPGNTIYF.

This clonotype has ten or more counts. V usage is TRBV7-9 and J usage is TRBJ2-1, with 9 positions matching TRBD2. Germline V gene lookup returns CDR1 SEHNR and CDR2 FQNEAQ (reference sequence). CDR3 length: 16 amino acids. The V gene end was trimmed by 1 base and the J gene end by 5 bases; junction bases not matched to a gene: 6. This CDR3 reads CASSLVGREGHNEQFF. The CDR3, as DNA: TGTGCCAGCAGCTTAGTTGGGCGGGAGGGCCACAATGAGCAGTTCTTC.

This clonotype occurred many times. The V and J genes are TRBV6-2 or TRBV6-3 and TRBJ2-1; D is ambiguous. This CDR3 region has 17 residues. Germline V gives CDR1 MNHEY, CDR2 SVGEGT. V dropped 0 bases and J dropped 1 base, with 13 bases sitting between them. CDR3: CASSYSSGPPSYNEQFF. The DNA of the CDR3 is TGTGCCAGCAGTTACTCGAGTGGGCCTCCTTCCTACAATGAGCAGTTCTTC.

There are many counts of this clonotype. CDR3 DNA: TGCAGTGCTAGAAGGTTAGACAGCACTGAAGCTTTCTTT. This translates into CSARRLDSTEAFF. V gene TRBV20-1 combines with J gene TRBJ1-1; D possibly corresponds to TRBD1 (5 bases). V shed 2 bases and J shed 4 bases, with 11 bases lying between them. This CDR3 comprises 13 residues. CDR1 DFQATT and CDR2 SNEGSKA come from the germline V gene (reference sequence).